This T cell receptor beta chain was recorded in a study of tumor and adjacent non-tumor tissue in lung cancer. TCRbeta libraries were built with three rounds of nested PCR, modified from ARM-PCR. One entry per CDR3 protein, called by TCRdb with MiXCR from the multiplex PCR reads. The table shows approximately 86,000 distinct CDR3 sequences, with roughly 72% occurring only once. This sample's RNA came from whole unsorted tissue. This clonotype was counted a few times. The CDR3 totals 12 residues. The germline gives CDR1 SQVTM, CDR2 ANQGSEA. V shed 8 bases and J shed 1 base, with 11 bases lying between them.

What was sequenced was lung tumor tissue. The chain is built from TRBV29-1 and TRBJ1-1; no definite D call. This clonotype was obtained from a woman aged 40 to 50 with non-small cell lung cancer. CDR3 DNA: TGCAGCCTTGTGGGGTCGAACACTGAAGCTTTCTTT. It codes for CSLVGSNTEAFF.